This record concerns one T cell receptor beta chain sequence. The data were obtained in a study of blood T cell repertoires in COVID-19. V shed 6 bases and J 3 bases; nucleotides not matched to a gene: 14. This CDR3 is 17 amino acids long. Per the germline V gene, CDR1 is ENHRY and CDR2 is SYGVKD. Sequencing used immunoSEQ multiplex PCR; TCRdb keeps in-frame clones, though not all of them. The table shows a few hundred thousand clones, with roughly 90% occurring only once. Cohort placement rested on clinical history that participants reported themselves. Symptom resolution, clearance, or two negative PCRs marked the recovered donors of Cohort 3.

This rearrangement joins TRBV10-3 to TRBJ1-3; 7 bases map to TRBD1. The TCR comes from a woman aged 40 to 49 who had recovered from COVID-19. Material: PBMCs or T cells enriched from blood (not recorded which). For the CDR3, the DNA is TGTGCCATCAGCGGGGCCGGCAGGGGGTCTTTTGGAAACACCATATATTTT. Encoded protein: CAISGAGRGSFGNTIYF.